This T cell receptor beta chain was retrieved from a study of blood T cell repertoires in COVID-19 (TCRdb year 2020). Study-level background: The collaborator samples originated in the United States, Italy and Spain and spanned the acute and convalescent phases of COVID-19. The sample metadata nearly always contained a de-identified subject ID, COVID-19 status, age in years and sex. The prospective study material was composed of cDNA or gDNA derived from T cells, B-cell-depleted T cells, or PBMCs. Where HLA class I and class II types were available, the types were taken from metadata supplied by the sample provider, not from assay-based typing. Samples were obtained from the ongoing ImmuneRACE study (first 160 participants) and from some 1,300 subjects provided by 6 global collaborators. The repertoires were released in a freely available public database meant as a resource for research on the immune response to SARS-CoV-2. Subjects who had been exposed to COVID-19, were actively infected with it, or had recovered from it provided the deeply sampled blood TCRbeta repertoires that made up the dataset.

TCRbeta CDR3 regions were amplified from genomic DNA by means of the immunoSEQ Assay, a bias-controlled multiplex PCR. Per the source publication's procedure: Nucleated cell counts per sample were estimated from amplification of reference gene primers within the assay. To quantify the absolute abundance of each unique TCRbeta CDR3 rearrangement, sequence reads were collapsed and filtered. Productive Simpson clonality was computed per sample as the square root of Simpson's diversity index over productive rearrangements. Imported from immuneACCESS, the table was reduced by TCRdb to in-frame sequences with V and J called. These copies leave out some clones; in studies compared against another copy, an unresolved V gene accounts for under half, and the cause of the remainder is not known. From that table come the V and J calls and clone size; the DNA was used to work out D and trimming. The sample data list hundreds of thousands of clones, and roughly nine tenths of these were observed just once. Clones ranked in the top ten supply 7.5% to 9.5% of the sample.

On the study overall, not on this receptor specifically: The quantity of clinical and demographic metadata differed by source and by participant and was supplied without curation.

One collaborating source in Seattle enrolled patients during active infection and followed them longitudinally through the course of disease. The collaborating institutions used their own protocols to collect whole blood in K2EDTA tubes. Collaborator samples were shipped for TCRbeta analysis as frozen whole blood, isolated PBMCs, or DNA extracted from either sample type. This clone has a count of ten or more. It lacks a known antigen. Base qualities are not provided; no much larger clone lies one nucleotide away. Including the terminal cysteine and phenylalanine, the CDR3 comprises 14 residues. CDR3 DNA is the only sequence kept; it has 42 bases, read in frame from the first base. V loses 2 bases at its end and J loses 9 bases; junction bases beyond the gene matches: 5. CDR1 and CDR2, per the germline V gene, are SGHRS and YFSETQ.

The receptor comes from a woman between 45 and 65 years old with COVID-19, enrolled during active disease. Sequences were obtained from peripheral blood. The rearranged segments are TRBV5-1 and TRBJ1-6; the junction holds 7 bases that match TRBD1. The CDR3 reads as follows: CASSFEGAPSPLHF. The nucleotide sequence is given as TGCGCCAGCAGCTTCGAGGGGGCTCCTTCACCCCTCCACTTT.